This T cell receptor (beta chain) was recovered during a study of cytomegalovirus exposure and HLA in healthy donors. CDR3 length: 13 residues. The ends lost 5 bases at V and 2 bases at J; junction bases unmatched: 3. Looked up from germline, CDR1 is SGHNT and CDR2 is YYREEE (reference sequence). The PCR had 60 Vbeta and 13 Jbeta primers. Using immunoSEQ multiplex PCR, the repertoire was profiled, and TCRdb retains in-frame clones only, with some absent. The sample lists 150,000 or so clones, 70% to 85% occurring once. The sequenced sample consisted of PBMCs. This sequence was found in a woman aged 45-60 years in good health and CMV-seropositive. This sequence joins TRBV5-4 and TRBJ2-7; the match to TRBD1 covers 8 bases. CDR3 protein: CASSQGATYEQYF. As DNA, the CDR3 is TGTGCCAGCAGTCAGGGGGCTACCTACGAGCAGTACTTC. Full variable domain (missing parts from reference TRBV5-4 and TRBJ2-7): ETGVTQSPTHLIKTRGQQVTLRCSSQSGHNTVSWYQQALGQGPQFIFQYYREEENGRGNFPPRFSGLQFPNYSSELNVNALELDDSALYLCASSQGATYEQYFGPGTRLTVT.